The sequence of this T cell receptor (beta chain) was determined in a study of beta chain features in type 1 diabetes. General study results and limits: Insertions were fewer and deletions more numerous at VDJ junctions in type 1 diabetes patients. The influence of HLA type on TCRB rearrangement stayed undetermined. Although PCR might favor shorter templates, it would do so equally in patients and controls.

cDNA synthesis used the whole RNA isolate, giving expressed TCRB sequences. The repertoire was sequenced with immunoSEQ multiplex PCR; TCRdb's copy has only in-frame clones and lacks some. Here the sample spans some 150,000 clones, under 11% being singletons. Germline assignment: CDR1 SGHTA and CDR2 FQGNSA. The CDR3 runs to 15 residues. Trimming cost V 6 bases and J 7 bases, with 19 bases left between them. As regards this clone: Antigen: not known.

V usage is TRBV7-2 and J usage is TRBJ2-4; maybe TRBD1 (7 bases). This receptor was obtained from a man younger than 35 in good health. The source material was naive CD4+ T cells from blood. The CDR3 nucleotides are TGTGCCAGCAGTCAGGGGGGTACAGGTTTGAACATTCAGTACTTC. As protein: CASSQGGTGLNIQYF.